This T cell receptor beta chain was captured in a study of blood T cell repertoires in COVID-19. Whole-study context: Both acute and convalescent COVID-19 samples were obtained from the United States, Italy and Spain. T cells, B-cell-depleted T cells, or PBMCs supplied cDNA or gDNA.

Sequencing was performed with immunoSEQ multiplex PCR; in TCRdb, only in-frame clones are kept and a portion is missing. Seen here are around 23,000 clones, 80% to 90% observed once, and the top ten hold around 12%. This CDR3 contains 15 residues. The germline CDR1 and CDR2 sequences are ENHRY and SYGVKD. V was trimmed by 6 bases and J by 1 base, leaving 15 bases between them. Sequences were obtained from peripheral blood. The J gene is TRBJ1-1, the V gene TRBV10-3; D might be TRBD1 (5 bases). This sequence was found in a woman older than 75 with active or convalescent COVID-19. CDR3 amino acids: CAIRWDYSGNTEAFF. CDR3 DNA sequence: TGTGCCATCAGGTGGGACTATTCAGGGAACACTGAAGCTTTCTTT.